These T cell receptor beta chains were read from a single sample in a study of vaccination and CD4 T cells after COVID-19. The antigens these receptors bind are not known. TCRdb reprocessed the PCR reads via MiXCR and lists one record per CDR3 protein. The table shows more than 10,000 distinct CDR3 sequences, with roughly half occurring only once. The specimen sequenced was CD4+ T cells from blood, cultured in vitro. The receptors originated from a human donor who had recovered from COVID-19. The CDR3 runs from the conserved cysteine through the conserved F or W. A D gene is named only where the DNA matches it firmly. Size is stated for part of the rows, as once, few or many counts, or as a class when the clone is expanded.

j_call | d_call | v_call | clone_size | cdr3_nt | cdr3_aa
TRBJ2-1 | TRBD1 | TRBV20-1 | - | TGCAGTGCTAGGGAACCAGGACAGGGTCCCCACAATGAGCAGTTCTTC | CSAREPGQGPHNEQFF
TRBJ2-1 | - | TRBV30 | - | TGTGCCTGGAGTGCCCCGCTCCTGTTTGAGCAGTTCTTC | CAWSAPLLFEQFF
TRBJ2-7 | TRBD1 | TRBV6-1 | - | TGTGCCAGCAGGCACCGGGACAGCTCCTACGAGCAGTACTTC | CASRHRDSSYEQYF
TRBJ2-3 | - | TRBV29-1 | - | TGCAGCGTTTTAGGGGCAGCTCGAACTAGCACAGATACGCAGTATTTT | CSVLGAARTSTDTQYF
TRBJ1-5 | - | TRBV6-2/TRBV6-3 | - | TGTGCCAGCAGTTACTCGATCAGGCGGGGTTTGGATCAGCCCCAGCATTTT | CASSYSIRRGLDQPQHF
TRBJ2-1 | - | TRBV20-1 | - | TGCAGTGCCCCCACAGGCCTGCAGGCCTCCTACAATGAGCAGTTCTTC | CSAPTGLQASYNEQFF
TRBJ2-1 | TRBD2 | TRBV7-8 | - | TGTGCCAGCAGCAAACGACTAGCGGGTAGCAATGAGCAGTTCTTC | CASSKRLAGSNEQFF
TRBJ2-2 | - | TRBV9 | - | TGTGCCAGCAGCGGGAGTACCGGCGCCGGGGAGCTGTTTTTT | CASSGSTGAGELFF
TRBJ2-2 | - | TRBV11-3 | - | TGTGCCAGCAGCTTAGGTTTGGGAACCGGGGAGCTGTTTTTT | CASSLGLGTGELFF
TRBJ2-1 | TRBD2 | TRBV12-3/TRBV12-4 | - | TGTGCCAGCAGTTCGGTGACCGGGACTAAGCAGTTCTTC | CASSSVTGTKQFF
TRBJ2-7 | - | TRBV15 | - | TGTGCCACCAGCAGAGAGGGGGCGGTCTACGAGCAGTACTTC | CATSREGAVYEQYF
TRBJ2-3 | - | TRBV24-1 | few | TGTGCCACCAGTGCGGGACCTCCTACAGATACGCAGTATTTT | CATSAGPPTDTQYF
TRBJ1-5 | TRBD1 | TRBV6-2/TRBV6-3 | few | TGTGCCAGTAACGCTCCGACAGGGGGATCTCAGCCCCAGCATTTT | CASNAPTGGSQPQHF
TRBJ2-2 | TRBD1 | TRBV27 | - | TGTGCCAGCAGTTTATCGAGCAGGGGGCAGGGGGTCGGGGAGCTGTTTTTT | CASSLSSRGQGVGELFF
TRBJ2-3 | TRBD2 | TRBV11-3 | once | TGTGCCAGCAGCAACCTAGCGGGAGACCCCATCTATAGCACAGATACGCAGTATTTT | CASSNLAGDPIYSTDTQYF
TRBJ2-7 | - | TRBV10-1 | - | TGCGCCAGCAGTGAGTCGCCGGGGGCTAGCTCCTACGAGCAGTACTTC | CASSESPGASSYEQYF
TRBJ1-2 | - | TRBV6-1 | - | TGTGCCAGCAGCCGCGGGGCAGGGGATTATGGCTACACCTTC | CASSRGAGDYGYTF
TRBJ2-7 | TRBD1 | TRBV19 | - | TGTGCCAGTAGTCCCCGGGACAGAGACCCCTACGAGCAGTACTTC | CASSPRDRDPYEQYF
TRBJ2-3 | TRBD1 | TRBV6-1 | - | TGTGCCAGCAGTGTCCCGGACAGGGGGCTCTCAGATACGCAGTATTTT | CASSVPDRGLSDTQYF
TRBJ2-1 | TRBD2 | TRBV7-8 | once | TGTGCCAGCAGCTTGAGACTAGCGGGGGTACGAGAGGGTTCCTACAATGAGCAGTTCTTC | CASSLRLAGVREGSYNEQFF
TRBJ1-5 | TRBD1 | TRBV10-3 | few | TGTGCCATCAGTGAGTCTCTCACAGGGGTTCGTAATCAGCCCCAGCATTTT | CAISESLTGVRNQPQHF
TRBJ2-1 | - | TRBV7-2 | - | TGTGCCAGCAGCTTGGTAGGGCTCAGCCGTCATGAGCAGTTCTTC | CASSLVGLSRHEQFF
TRBJ2-1 | TRBD2 | TRBV20-1 | - | TGCAGTGCTAACCCCATTAGCGGGGGCGTAGATGAGCAGTTCTTC | CSANPISGGVDEQFF
TRBJ1-5 | - | TRBV7-2 | large | TGTGCCAGCAGCTTAGGGCGACGGCAGCCCCAGCATTTT | CASSLGRRQPQHF
TRBJ2-2 | TRBD1 | TRBV19 | - | TGTGCCAGTAGTATTACCCCAGGGGGCAACACCGGGGAGCTGTTTTTT | CASSITPGGNTGELFF
TRBJ1-2 | - | TRBV10-2 | few | TGCGCCAGCAGTGACAGGACCAACTATGGCTACACCTTC | CASSDRTNYGYTF
TRBJ2-7 | - | TRBV6-7 | - | TGTGCCAGCACCATTACACACTACGAGCAGTACTTC | CASTITHYEQYF
TRBJ1-2 | TRBD1 | TRBV7-9 | - | TGTGCCAGCAGCTTAGGGGGACAGGGGCATGGCTACACCTTC | CASSLGGQGHGYTF
TRBJ2-7 | TRBD2 | TRBV6-2/TRBV6-3 | - | TGTGCCAGCAGCCTACTAGCGGGAGACACCTACGAGCAGTACTTC | CASSLLAGDTYEQYF
TRBJ2-5 | TRBD1 | TRBV20-1 | - | TGCAGTGCTAGAGATTGGGGACAGAGTTACCAAGAGACCCAGTACTTC | CSARDWGQSYQETQYF
TRBJ2-7 | TRBD1 | TRBV20-1 | - | TGCAGTGCTAGCGGGTTACAGGGGTACGAGCAGTACTTC | CSASGLQGYEQYF
TRBJ2-5 | TRBD1 | TRBV20-1 | few | TGCAGTGCCACGAATCTTAAACAGGGGGTACAAGAGACCCAGTACTTC | CSATNLKQGVQETQYF
TRBJ1-1 | - | TRBV19 | - | TGTGCCAGTAGTATTCCCCTAATTGGGACACCAGTTAGGGAAGCTTTCTTT | CASSIPLIGTPVREAFF
TRBJ2-1 | TRBD2 | TRBV20-1 | - | TGCAGTGCTAGAAGTAAGCGGGGGGACTCCTACAATGAGCAGTTCTTC | CSARSKRGDSYNEQFF
TRBJ1-3 | - | TRBV6-5 | - | TGTGCCAGCAGTTACCGAGCAGGAGCTGGAAACACCATATATTTT | CASSYRAGAGNTIYF
TRBJ2-5 | - | TRBV6-2/TRBV6-3 | - | TGTGCCAGCAGCCCATCCTTTCTACGGGGAGGCCAAGAGACCCAGTACTTC | CASSPSFLRGGQETQYF
TRBJ1-2 | - | TRBV25-1 | - | TGTGCCAGCAGTGCCAATACAGGGCATGGCTACACCTTC | CASSANTGHGYTF
TRBJ2-2 | TRBD2 | TRBV7-6 | - | TGTGCCAGCAGCCGTAGCGGGGGTACCGGGGAGCTGTTTTTT | CASSRSGGTGELFF
TRBJ1-2 | TRBD1 | TRBV25-1 | once | TGTGCCAGCAGTACTCCGGGACAGTCATACTATGGCTACACCTTC | CASSTPGQSYYGYTF
TRBJ2-3 | TRBD1 | TRBV20-1 | few | TGCAGTGCTAGAGATCCCGGACAGGGAACAGATACGCAGTATTTT | CSARDPGQGTDTQYF
TRBJ1-1 | - | TRBV20-1 | - | TGCAGTGCTAGGGGGGCGGGGGCGATGAGGAACACTGAAGCTTTCTTT | CSARGAGAMRNTEAFF
TRBJ2-7 | - | TRBV6-5 | - | TGTGCCAGCAGCTACGGTCAGGGACGGACTTACGAGCAGTACTTC | CASSYGQGRTYEQYF